These 23 T cell receptor beta chains were sequenced from one sample in a study of T-cell reconstitution after alpha-beta-depleted transplantation in children. Preparing the TCRbeta library involved the use of unique molecular identifiers. TCRdb independently ran MiXCR on the PCR reads; one entry per CDR3 protein. The sample has some 500,000 distinct CDR3 sequences; 15% to 20% are singletons. The sequencing here drew on PBMCs from the stem cell graft donor, taken from the stem cell graft. The receptor set was obtained from a human donor who donated a stem cell graft to a child with acute lymphoblastic leukemia.

This clonotype was seen more than once but under ten times. The V call is TRBV4-1, the J call TRBJ1-2, with 7 bases identical to TRBD1. The junction had 11 bases not matched to a gene; V was cut back by 1 base and J by 3 bases. CDR3 length equals 17 residues. CDR1 is MGHRA, CDR2 YSYEKL, per germline. The CDR3 region has the DNA TGCGCCAGCAGCCAAGCCTTCCACAGGGGAGGCGACTATGGCTACACCTTC. It is translated as CASSQAFHRGGDYGYTF.

This clonotype has more than one count but fewer than ten. The rearrangement uses TRBV7-9 and TRBJ2-5; the D call may be TRBD1 or TRBD2 (5 bases each). Trimming pared 6 bases from V and 5 bases from J, leaving 13 bases between. This CDR3 is built from 13 residues. Germline assignment: CDR1 SEHNR and CDR2 FQNEAQ (reference sequence). The CDR3 coding sequence is TGTGCCAGCAGTCCCGGGACGGCGGAGACCCAGTACTTC. Translating gives CASSPGTAETQYF.

The rearrangement links TRBV6-1 to TRBJ2-2; no clear D. CDR1 is MNHNS and CDR2 is SASEGT in the germline V gene. V was trimmed by 7 bases and J by 6 bases, leaving 12 bases between them. The CDR3 has 13 amino acids. The CDR3 bases are TGTGCCAGCACCGATAGTGGAGCCGGGGAGCTGTTTTTT. Protein sequence: CASTDSGAGELFF.

The rearrangement joins TRBV5-6 to TRBJ2-4, with D hard to call. The CDR3 sequence is 14 residues long. V lost 4 bases to trimming and J lost 0 bases, with 8 bases between them. The germline V gene encodes CDR1 SGHDT and CDR2 YYEEEE. CDR3 in DNA: TGTGCCAGCAGCCCCCTCATAGCCAAAAACATTCAGTACTTC. It translates to CASSPLIAKNIQYF.

The chain combines TRBV9 with TRBJ2-5; TRBD1 aligns across 7 bases. The CDR3 is 14 amino acids. The germline V gene has CDR1 SGDLS and CDR2 YYNGEE. Trimming removed 4 bases from V and 7 bases from J; junction bases left unmatched: 10. CDR3 nucleotides: TGTGCCAGCAGCCCCGGGACAGCCTTGGGGACCCAGTACTTC. Amino acid sequence: CASSPGTALGTQYF.

This clonotype has only a few counts. The chain is built from TRBV11-2 and TRBJ2-7; 12 bases are a match to TRBD2. The CDR3 spans 17 residues. V dropped 0 bases and J dropped 3; count of bases not matched to a gene: 6. The germline gives CDR1 SGHAT, CDR2 FQNNGV. The CDR3 reads CASSLEASGRAYYEQYF. DNA for the CDR3: TGTGCCAGCAGCTTAGAGGCTAGCGGGAGGGCCTACTACGAGCAGTACTTC.

The table lists this clonotype with a few counts. This chain uses TRBV5-1 with TRBJ1-1; the D gene is possibly TRBD1 (5 bases). Germline-derived CDR1 and CDR2 are SGHRS and YFSETQ. V dropped 0 bases and J dropped 3 bases, with 9 bases sitting between them. CDR3 length: 14 residues. CDR3 nucleotide sequence: TGCGCCAGCAGCTTGGCCGTAGGGGACACTGAAGCTTTCTTT. It is translated as CASSLAVGDTEAFF.

This clonotype was seen only a few times. This rearrangement joins TRBV10-1 to TRBJ2-5; 7 bases fit TRBD2. From germline, CDR1 is WNHNN and CDR2 SYGVQD (reference sequence). CDR3 size: 15 residues. V shed 3 bases, J shed 2 bases, and the junction held 6 bases outside the gene matches. The CDR3 nucleotides are TGCGCCAGCAGTGACTCGGCGGGAGTACAAGAGACCCAGTACTTC. It codes for CASSDSAGVQETQYF.

There are a few counts of this clonotype. V and J are TRBV12-3 or TRBV12-4 and TRBJ2-6, with a tentative D call TRBD1 (5 bases). The CDR3 is 14 amino acids. V gave up 10 bases and J gave up 3 bases, with 13 bases separating them. In nucleotides, the CDR3 is TGTGCCACGGAAGGGGCAGGTGGGGCCAACGTCCTGACTTTC. Protein product: CATEGAGGANVLTF.

This clonotype was counted between two and nine times. The chain employs TRBV11-2 and TRBJ2-2, with D maybe TRBD2 (5 bases). The V gene lost 3 bases and the J gene lost 5 bases, with 13 bases spanning the gap. The CDR3 length is 15 residues. Germline-derived CDR1 and CDR2 are SGHAT and FQNNGV. The CDR3 DNA sequence: TGTGCCAGCAGCTTTGACCTAGCAGTTACCGGGGAGCTGTTTTTT. It yields the protein CASSFDLAVTGELFF.

The rearrangement links TRBV20-1 to TRBJ2-5; 8 nucleotides line up with TRBD2. The CDR3 runs 19 residues. The V gene end was trimmed by 6 bases and the J gene end by 2 bases; junction bases not matched to a gene: 23. Germline-derived CDR1 and CDR2 are DFQATT and SNEGSKA (reference sequence). The CDR3 nucleotides are TGCAGTGCCCTCGAGTGGGGTAGCGGGATAAGTTTCTGGCAAGAGACCCAGTACTTC. Its translation is CSALEWGSGISFWQETQYF.

This clonotype was seen only once. The chain couples TRBV13 to TRBJ2-6; D remains ambiguous. The germline gives CDR1 PRHDT, CDR2 FYEKMQ (reference sequence). This CDR3 is 16 amino acids long. V lost 0 bases, J lost 0 bases, and 6 bases lay in between. In DNA, the CDR3 is TGTGCCAGCAGCTTAGGGCGACGCTCTGGGGCCAACGTCCTGACTTTC. Protein sequence: CASSLGRRSGANVLTF. The full variable domain, rest sourced from reference TRBV13 and TRBJ2-6, is AAGVIQSPRHLIKEKRETATLKCYPIPRHDTVYWYQQGPGQDPQFLISFYEKMQSDKGSIPDRFSAQQFSDYHSELNMSSLELGDSALYFCASSLGRRSGANVLTFGAGSRLTVL.

DNA for the CDR3: TGCGCCAGCAGCTTGGAGCCGACTAGCGGGAGGGGTAGTGAGCAGTTCTTC. Encoded protein: CASSLEPTSGRGSEQFF. The J gene is TRBJ2-1, the V gene TRBV5-1; TRBD2 matches at 14 bases. V gave up 0 bases and J gave up 9 bases; unmatched junction bases: 8. Germline lookup yields CDR1 SGHRS and CDR2 YFSETQ. This CDR3 has 17 residues. The whole variable domain, filled in from reference TRBV5-1 and TRBJ2-1, reads KAGVTQTPRYLIKTRGQQVTLSCSPISGHRSVSWYQQTPGQGLQFLFEYFSETQRNKGNFPGRFSGRQFSNSRSEMNVSTLELGDSALYLCASSLEPTSGRGSEQFFGPGTRLTVL.

This clonotype was counted a few times. This chain connects TRBV12-3 or TRBV12-4 to TRBJ2-7, with a possible D match to TRBD1 (5 bases). Between the trimmed V and J ends, which lost 5 bases and 7 bases, there was a span of 12 bases. The length of the CDR3 is 12 residues. This chain's CDR3 is CASSVTGFEQYF. The CDR3 coding sequence is TGTGCCAGCAGTGTTACAGGATTTGAGCAGTACTTC.

The chain uses TRBV5-6 and TRBJ1-5; 8 bases map to TRBD1. The length of the CDR3 is 14 residues. V gave up 4 bases and J gave up 6 bases; unmatched junction bases: 6. Looked up from germline, CDR1 is SGHDT and CDR2 is YYEEEE. The CDR3 spells CASSRTGKSQPQHF. In DNA form, the CDR3 reads TGTGCCAGCAGCCGGACAGGGAAAAGTCAGCCCCAGCATTTT. The full variable domain, rest sourced from reference TRBV5-6 and TRBJ1-5, is DAGVTQSPTHLIKTRGQQVTLRCSPKSGHDTVSWYQQALGQGPQFIFQYYEEEERQRGNFPDRFSGHQFPNYSSELNVNALLLGDSALYLCASSRTGKSQPQHFGDGTRLSIL.

This clonotype is a singleton in its sample. This chain uses TRBV20-1 with TRBJ2-2; no definite D call. The CDR3 loop spans 13 amino acids. Germline V gene data show CDR1 as DFQATT and CDR2 as SNEGSKA (reference sequence). Between the trimmed V and J ends, which lost 1 base and 6 bases, there was a span of 9 bases. DNA for the CDR3: TGCAGTGCTAGAGGTCTAGACGCCGGGGAGCTGTTTTTT. Protein product: CSARGLDAGELFF.

The chain employs TRBV12-3 or TRBV12-4 and TRBJ2-2; perhaps TRBD2 as D (5 bases). V was clipped by 7 bases and J by 4 bases, with 10 bases between them. This CDR3 contains 13 residues. CDR3 nucleotides: TGTGCCAGCACCACTAGACTCACCGGGGAGCTGTTTTTT. Translated, it gives CASTTRLTGELFF.

This clonotype was picked up a small number of times. J is TRBJ2-5 and V is TRBV27, with a tentative D call TRBD2 (6 bases). The germline V gene has CDR1 MNHEY and CDR2 SMNVEV (reference sequence). The CDR3 spans 13 residues. The V and J ends lost 5 bases and 5 bases respectively, with 12 bases between them. In DNA, the CDR3 is TGTGCCAGCAGTCCCTATGGGGGGGAGACCCAGTACTTC. Translated: CASSPYGGETQYF.

This clonotype occurred a few times. The chain has TRBV5-1 and TRBJ1-4; perhaps TRBD1 as D (5 bases). Germline CDR1 and CDR2: SGHRS and YFSETQ. Trimming cost V 1 base and J 11 bases, with 15 bases left between them. The CDR3 is made up of 14 amino acids. This CDR3 reads CASSLSVGDWKLFF. The CDR3 nucleotides are TGCGCCAGCAGCTTGTCCGTAGGGGATTGGAAACTGTTTTTT.

This clonotype was seen more than once but under ten times. The V gene is TRBV7-9, the J gene TRBJ1-1; a weak D match, TRBD1 (6 bases). Germline V CDR1 and CDR2: SEHNR, FQNEAQ (reference sequence). Trimming removed 4 bases from V and 7 bases from J, with 13 bases in between. The CDR3 is made up of 13 amino acids. CDR3 residues: CASSSDSSIEAFF. The CDR3 region has the DNA TGTGCCAGCAGCTCGGACAGCTCAATTGAAGCTTTCTTT.

In its sample, this clonotype was seen a few times. V is TRBV5-1 and J is TRBJ2-7, with D perhaps matching TRBD2 (5 bases). The V end lost 8 bases, the J end lost 5 bases, and 23 bases lay between the germline ends. Per the germline V gene, CDR1 is SGHRS and CDR2 is YFSETQ. The CDR3 is made up of 15 amino acids. CDR3 residues: CASSSGTRFGDEQYF. CDR3 sequence (DNA): TGCGCCAGTTCCAGCGGCACCCGCTTTGGGGACGAGCAGTACTTC. The full variable domain, completed using reference TRBV5-1 and TRBJ2-7, is KAGVTQTPRYLIKTRGQQVTLSCSPISGHRSVSWYQQTPGQGLQFLFEYFSETQRNKGNFPGRFSGRQFSNSRSEMNVSTLELGDSALYLCASSSGTRFGDEQYFGPGTRLTVT.

This clonotype was picked up one time. The V gene is TRBV21-1, the J gene TRBJ2-1; TRBD1 is the table's D call and was not checked against the DNA. TRBV21-1 is termed a pseudogene. The CDR3 is made up of 20 amino acids. The DNA of the CDR3 is TGTGACAGGGGGCTGGACAGGCGACGAGGGAGCGACAGCTCCTACAATGAGCAGTTCTTC. It encodes CDRGLDRRRGSDSSYNEQFF.

The chain joins TRBV30 to TRBJ2-7; no clear D. Germline assignment: CDR1 GTSNPN and CDR2 SVGIG (reference sequence). The V end lost 0 bases, the J end lost 5 bases, and 11 bases lay between the germline ends. This CDR3 is built from 13 residues. The CDR3 nucleotides are TGTGCCTGGAGTGTACGAGAGTTCCACGAGCAGTACTTC. Its protein product is CAWSVREFHEQYF. Using reference TRBV30 and TRBJ2-7 for the parts outside the CDR3, the full variable domain is SQTIHQWPATLVQPVGSPLSLECTVEGTSNPNLYWYRQAAGRGLQLLFYSVGIGQISSEVPQNLSASRPQDRQFILSSKKLLLSDSGFYLCAWSVREFHEQYFGPGTRLTVT.